Included here is one T cell receptor (beta chain) sequence, with context. What it binds is not known. This sample is drawn from a study of T cell responses to AZD1222 COVID-19 vaccine. Overall study findings and caveats: Spike as a whole was targeted by vaccine-associated CD4 TCRs, dominant at 160-218 and 743-854. Donors were chiefly white British, with a greater number of females, and clonal diversity was perhaps underestimated.

V shed 5 bases and J 3 bases; nucleotides not matched to a gene: 6. The CDR3 extends over 13 amino acids. Germline CDR1 is GTSNPN and CDR2 is SVGIG (reference sequence). Repertoires were generated with immunoSEQ multiplex PCR, while TCRdb's copy carries only in-frame clones and drops some. The profile covers about 140,000 clones, with more than 85% appearing a single time and about 3.7% taken by the ten largest. The V and J genes are TRBV30 and TRBJ1-1; the match to TRBD1 covers 7 bases. This sequence was found in an adult who received the AZD1222 COVID-19 vaccine. Sequencing used peripheral blood, obtained 28 days after the second AZD1222 dose. CDR3 in DNA: TGTGCCTGGGGTAGGGGGCCTGACACTGAAGCTTTCTTT. It codes for CAWGRGPDTEAFF.